This T cell receptor (beta chain) was identified during a study of Ad26.COV2.S vaccination and SARS-CoV-2 variants. In germline, CDR1 is LNHDA, CDR2 SQIVND (reference sequence). The length of the CDR3 is 13 residues. Trimming cost V 4 bases and J 5 bases, with 11 bases left between them. TCRdb's copy holds only in-frame clones and misses some; the assay was immunoSEQ multiplex PCR. In the table there are approximately 140,000 clones, roughly 90% of which are singletons. The rearrangement joins TRBV19 to TRBJ2-5; D possibly matches TRBD1 or TRBD2 (6 bases each). The sequence derives from a human donor who had recovered from COVID-19. This sample comprised peripheral blood, obtained after recovery from COVID-19. The CDR3 sequence is CASSTQGRETQYF. Here the CDR3 DNA reads TGTGCCAGTAGTACCCAGGGGAGGGAGACCCAGTACTTC.